This T cell receptor beta chain was profiled in a study of early T cells in non-severe SARS-CoV-2 infection. Study outcomes and limitations: Reliance on VDJdb matching favored anti-spike CD8 responses; private and CD4 specificities were missed.

Unique molecular identifiers tagged individual cDNA molecules. TCRdb redid the calling of the 5' RACE reads with MiXCR, one entry per CDR3 protein. Of roughly 100,000 distinct CDR3 sequences in the sample, roughly 15% were seen once. In its sample, this clonotype was seen many times. Its antigen is unidentified. Sequencing was done on a sample of whole blood. This TCR was recovered from an adult who was a healthcare worker with PCR-confirmed SARS-CoV-2 infection or an uninfected control (not recorded which).

CDR3: CASRAVNTEAFF. The CDR3 coding sequence is TGTGCCAGCAGGGCAGTGAACACTGAAGCTTTCTTT. The chain recombines TRBV13 with TRBJ1-1; no definite D call. V lost 6 bases and J lost 0, with 5 bases in between. The CDR3 is 12 amino acids. Germline V gene lookup returns CDR1 PRHDT and CDR2 FYEKMQ (reference sequence).